This T cell receptor (beta chain) was obtained from a study of technical replicates of blood from a handful of donors. The method was immunoSEQ multiplex PCR; TCRdb's version includes in-frame clones alone and lacks a portion of them. The sample contains about 68,000 clones, 95% to 97% of which appear only once. Trimming stripped 6 bases from V and 0 bases from J, with 12 bases between. This CDR3 region has 15 residues. Germline assignment: CDR1 ENHRY and CDR2 SYGVKD. V and J are TRBV10-3 and TRBJ1-5, with D unresolved. Sequenced input: T cells isolated from PBMCs. The TCR originated in a human donor in good health. This CDR3 is CAISSGLNSNQPQHF. CDR3 DNA: TGTGCCATCAGCTCCGGACTGAATAGCAATCAGCCCCAGCATTTT.